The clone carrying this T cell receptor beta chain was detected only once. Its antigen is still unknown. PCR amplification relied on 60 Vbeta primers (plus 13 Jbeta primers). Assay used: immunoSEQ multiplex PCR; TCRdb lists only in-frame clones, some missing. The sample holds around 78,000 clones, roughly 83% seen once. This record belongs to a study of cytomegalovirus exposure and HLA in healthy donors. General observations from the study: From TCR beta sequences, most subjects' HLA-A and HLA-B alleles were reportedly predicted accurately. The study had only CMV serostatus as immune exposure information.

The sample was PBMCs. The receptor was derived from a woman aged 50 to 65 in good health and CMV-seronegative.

The CDR3 protein is CASSLGRGEKLFF. Written as DNA, the CDR3 is TGTGCCAGCAGTTTAGGGAGAGGGGAAAAACTGTTTTTT. This rearrangement joins TRBV27 to TRBJ1-4, with no clear D. The CDR3 spans 13 residues. The germline V and J ends were trimmed by 2 bases and 8 bases, with 9 bases remaining between them. Germline V gene sequence: CDR1 MNHEY, CDR2 SMNVEV (reference sequence).